A single sample gave rise to the 17 T cell receptor beta chains below, sequenced in a study of T cells expressing NK-cell markers. With the 5' RACE reads reprocessed, TCRdb shows one record per CDR3 protein and no DNA. This sample's table reports approximately 15,000 distinct CDR3 sequences. Sequenced: blood T cells: a sorted CD56 or NKG2C T cell subset, CD4+ or CD8+ T cells, or bulk PBMC T cells (not recorded which). The source of these receptors is a man aged 18 to 69 in good health.

The chain is built from TRBV5-1 and TRBJ2-5; TCRdb's D gene call, TRBD2, goes unchecked for lack of DNA. This CDR3 spans 16 amino acids. Germline V CDR1 and CDR2: SGHRS, YFSETQ. The CDR3 is CASRDPTTRRKETQYF.

This chain uses TRBV7-9 with TRBJ2-7. The CDR3 loop spans 11 amino acids. Germline CDR1 reads SEHNR; CDR2 reads FQNEAQ (reference sequence). The CDR3 sequence: CASSLYHEQYF.

The gene calls are TRBV12-3 or TRBV12-4 and TRBJ2-4; lacking DNA, the TRBD1 call made by TCRdb goes unchecked. This CDR3 has 13 residues. CDR3 region: CASSLGRVYIQYF.

V usage is TRBV20-1 and J usage is TRBJ2-5. The CDR3 is 14 residues long. Germline values: CDR1 DFQATT, CDR2 SNEGSKA (reference sequence). CDR3 sequence: CSARELDHPETQYF.

The chain is built from TRBV4-2 and TRBJ2-3; TCRdb indicates TRBD1, and absent DNA this call remains unverified. This CDR3 comprises 14 residues. Germline V CDR1 and CDR2: LGHNA, YNFKEQ. The chain's CDR3 is CASSPRQTTDTQYF.

The rearrangement joins TRBV24-1 to TRBJ2-1; the TRBD1 assignment by TCRdb is unverifiable without DNA. The length of the CDR3 is 15 residues. Germline values: CDR1 KGHDR, CDR2 SFDVKD. The CDR3 sequence is CATSDLTGSYNEQFF.

The V gene is TRBV27, the J gene TRBJ2-2; TCRdb selects TRBD2, and the lack of DNA leaves this call unchecked. CDR1 and CDR2 from the germline V gene are MNHEY and SMNVEV (reference sequence). CDR3 length equals 17 residues. This chain's CDR3 is CASSLLLTSGRTGELFF.

V and J are TRBV5-1 and TRBJ2-2; there is no DNA to check the TCRdb D call of TRBD2. Looked up from germline, CDR1 is SGHRS and CDR2 is YFSETQ. There are 14 residues in the CDR3. The CDR3 spells CASSPTSGTGELFF.

V usage is TRBV9 and J usage is TRBJ2-2. The germline CDR1 and CDR2 sequences are SGDLS and YYNGEE. CDR3 length: 15 amino acids. The CDR3 loop is CASSETPDLRGELFF. Full variable domain (missing parts from reference TRBV9 and TRBJ2-2): DSGVTQTPKHLITATGQRVTLRCSPRSGDLSVYWYQQSLDQGLQFLIQYYNGEERAKGNILERFSAQQFPDLHSELNLSSLELGDSALYFCASSETPDLRGELFFGEGSRLTVL.

CDR3 loop: CATSRGGGAKDTQYF. This chain links TRBV15 with TRBJ2-3; checking the TCRdb D call of TRBD2 is not possible without DNA. The CDR3 totals 15 residues. Germline V gene sequence: CDR1 LNHNV, CDR2 YYDKDF (reference sequence).

The gene calls are TRBV2 and TRBJ2-2. The CDR3 runs to 12 residues. From germline, CDR1 is SNHLY and CDR2 FYNNEI. This CDR3 reads CASMRRFGELFF.

This chain connects TRBV5-6 to TRBJ1-2; TCRdb calls TRBD1, which cannot be checked without DNA. The germline CDR1 and CDR2 sequences are SGHDT and YYEEEE. The CDR3 is 14 residues long. The CDR3 spells CASSVLQGDYGYTF. The full variable domain, completed using reference TRBV5-6 and TRBJ1-2, is DAGVTQSPTHLIKTRGQQVTLRCSPKSGHDTVSWYQQALGQGPQFIFQYYEEEERQRGNFPDRFSGHQFPNYSSELNVNALLLGDSALYLCASSVLQGDYGYTFGSGTRLTVV.

This chain connects TRBV29-1 to TRBJ2-1; TCRdb indicates TRBD1, and absent DNA this call remains unverified. Per germline, CDR1 SQVTM and CDR2 ANQGSEA. The length of the CDR3 is 12 residues. CDR3: CGGSSSYNEQFF.

This chain links TRBV20-1 with TRBJ1-5; there is no DNA to check the TCRdb D call of TRBD1. The CDR3 loop spans 13 amino acids. Germline V gene data show CDR1 as DFQATT and CDR2 as SNEGSKA (reference sequence). Here the CDR3 reads CSARGGSNQPQHF.

The CDR3 region is CASSPQQAKNIQYF. The chain is built from TRBV7-2 and TRBJ2-4. The germline V gene has CDR1 SGHTA and CDR2 FQGNSA. The CDR3 has 14 residues.

The chain carries TRBV5-1 and TRBJ2-2; TCRdb outputs TRBD2, but without DNA this stays unchecked. CDR3 length: 15 amino acids. Looked up from germline, CDR1 is SGHRS and CDR2 is YFSETQ. This CDR3 reads CASIREASGSGELFF.

Here the CDR3 reads CSAASGTGSGVGNQPQHF. The chain joins TRBV20-1 to TRBJ1-5; TCRdb outputs TRBD1, but without DNA this stays unchecked. The CDR3 is 18 amino acids. CDR1 and CDR2 (germline): DFQATT, SNEGSKA (reference sequence).